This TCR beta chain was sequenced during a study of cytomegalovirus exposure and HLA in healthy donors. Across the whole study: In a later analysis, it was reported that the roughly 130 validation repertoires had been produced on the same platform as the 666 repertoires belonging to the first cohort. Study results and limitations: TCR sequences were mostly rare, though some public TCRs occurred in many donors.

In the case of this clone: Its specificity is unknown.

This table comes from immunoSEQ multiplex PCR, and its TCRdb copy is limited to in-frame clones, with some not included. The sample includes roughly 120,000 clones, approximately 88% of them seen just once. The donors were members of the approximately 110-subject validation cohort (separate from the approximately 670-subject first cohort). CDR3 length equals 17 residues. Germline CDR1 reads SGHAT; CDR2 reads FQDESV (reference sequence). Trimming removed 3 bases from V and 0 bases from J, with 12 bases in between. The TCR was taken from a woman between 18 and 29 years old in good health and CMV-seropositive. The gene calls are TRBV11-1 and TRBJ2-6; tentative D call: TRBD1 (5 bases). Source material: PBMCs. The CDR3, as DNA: TGTGCCAGCAGCTTTAGACAGATTGCCTCTGGGGCCAACGTCCTGACTTTC. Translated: CASSFRQIASGANVLTF.